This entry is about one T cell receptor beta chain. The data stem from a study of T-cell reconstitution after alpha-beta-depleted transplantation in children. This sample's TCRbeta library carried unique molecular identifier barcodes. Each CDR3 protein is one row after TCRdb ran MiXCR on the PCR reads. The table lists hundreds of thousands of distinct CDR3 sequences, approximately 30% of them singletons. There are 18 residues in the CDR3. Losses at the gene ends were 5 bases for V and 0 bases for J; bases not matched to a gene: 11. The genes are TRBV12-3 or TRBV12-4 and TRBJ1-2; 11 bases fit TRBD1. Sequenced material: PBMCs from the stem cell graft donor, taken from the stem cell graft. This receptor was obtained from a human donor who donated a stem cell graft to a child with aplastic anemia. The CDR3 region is CASSLAGTGGHTNYGYTF. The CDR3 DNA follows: TGTGCCAGCAGTCTCGCCGGGACAGGGGGTCATACTAACTATGGCTACACCTTC.